The clone carrying this TCR beta chain was detected once. This sample was included in a study of blood T cell repertoires in COVID-19. Repertoires were generated with immunoSEQ multiplex PCR, while TCRdb's copy carries only in-frame clones and drops some. The data contain under 250,000 clones, 70% to 90% of them singletons. Sequencing was done on a sample of peripheral blood. The receptor was isolated from a man aged 50 to 60 who had recovered from COVID-19.

CDR3 in DNA: TGTGCCAGCAGTGAACGGCGGAAAACTGGAAACACCATATATTTT. Residues: CASSERRKTGNTIYF. The chain employs TRBV25-1 and TRBJ1-3, with no clear D. Germline CDR1 reads MGHDK; CDR2 reads SYGVNS. This CDR3 region has 15 residues. Trimming stripped 2 bases from V and 2 bases from J, with 10 bases between.